The T cell receptor beta chain described here comes from a study of tumor-infiltrating lymphocytes in primary liver carcinoma. Starting material of 400 to 600 ng total RNA yielded TCR beta cDNA via a constant-region primer. Generation of the TCR beta libraries relied on three nested multiplex PCR rounds using slightly modified ARM-PCR. TRBV1-TRBV30 forward and Cbeta reverse primers drove the first two roughly 10-cycle rounds. TCRdb re-analysed the multiplex PCR reads in MiXCR, keeping a single row per CDR3 protein. The data show about 37,000 distinct CDR3 sequences, around 80% seen once. The CDR3 has 11 amino acids. Germline V CDR1 and CDR2: SQVTM, ANQGSEA. Extraction of RNA together with DNA used 20-30 mg of unsorted bulk tissue. A word on this clonotype: A junction end diverges from the germline sequence, so it may reflect a read error.

Sequencing was performed on tumor-adjacent normal liver tissue. The receptor's source is a man aged 35 to 55 with primary liver carcinoma and hepatitis B virus infection. The chain couples TRBV29-1 to TRBJ2-3; no definite D call. The DNA of the CDR3 is TGCAGCGTTTGGTTTTCAGATGCGCAGTATTTT. It encodes CSVWFSDAQYF.